These T cell receptor beta chains were read from a single sample in a study of blood T cell repertoires in COVID-19. Only in-frame clones appear in the TCRdb table, and some are missing; sequencing was by immunoSEQ multiplex PCR. The data show approximately 240,000 clones, with around 83% seen just once and approximately 2.6% held by the top ten. Sequencing input: peripheral blood. These receptors were obtained from a man aged 45 to 65 who had recovered from COVID-19. Each CDR3 is given with its conserved first and last residue. A D gene is named only where the DNA matches it firmly. Only some rows state a clone size, as once, few, many or a class for expanded clones.

d_call | clone_size | cdr3_length | j_call | v_call | cdr3_nt | cdr3_aa
TRBD1 | few | 15 | TRBJ1-1 | TRBV28 | TGTGCCAGCGGACCCCAGGGGGTCCCTATTCCTGAAGCTTTCTTT | CASGPQGVPIPEAFF
. | . | 14 | TRBJ1-1 | TRBV15 | TGTGCCACCAGCAGAGAAGCCCAGGGGCTGGTGGCTTTCTTT | CATSREAQGLVAFF
TRBD1 | . | 14 | TRBJ2-4 | TRBV28 | TGTGCCAGCAGTTCCGACAGGGGGAGCGACATTCAGTACTTC | CASSSDRGSDIQYF
. | few | 14 | TRBJ1-1 | TRBV11-2 | TGTGCCAGCAGCTTAACCGGGGGGACCACTGAAGCTTTCTTT | CASSLTGGTTEAFF
. | once | 15 | TRBJ2-3 | TRBV7-9 | TGTGCCAGCAGCTTAGGTGGGAGATCCACAGATACGCAGTATTTT | CASSLGGRSTDTQYF
. | . | 15 | TRBJ2-7 | TRBV6-1 | TGTGCCAGCAGTGAGACGGGGTTCTCGTCCTACGAGCAGTACTTC | CASSETGFSSYEQYF
TRBD1 | . | 13 | TRBJ2-7 | TRBV28 | TGTGCCATAGTAGGGACAGGGGTAGCCGAGCAGTACTTC | CAIVGTGVAEQYF
. | . | 15 | TRBJ2-7 | TRBV5-1 | TGCGCCAGCAGTTGGGACTCCCCATTCTCCTACGAGCAGTACTTC | CASSWDSPFSYEQYF
TRBD2 | . | 17 | TRBJ2-7 | TRBV19 | TGTGCCAGTACGGGCCCCGGTAGCGGGGTAAGCTCCTACGAGCAGTACTTC | CASTGPGSGVSSYEQYF
. | . | 15 | TRBJ1-3 | TRBV4-1 | TGCGCCAGCAGCCCCGTGGACAGCTCTGGAAACACCATATATTTT | CASSPVDSSGNTIYF
. | . | 11 | TRBJ1-4 | TRBV20-1 | TGCAGTGCTAGAGGTCCGGGAAGACTGTTTTTT | CSARGPGRLFF
TRBD1 | . | 16 | TRBJ1-1 | TRBV10-2 | TGCGCCAGCAGTGATTCGGGTCAGGGGGTGTCTTATGAAGCTTTCTTT | CASSDSGQGVSYEAFF
TRBD1 | many | 14 | TRBJ1-4 | TRBV9 | TGTGCCAGCAGCACTCGGACAGGGGATGAAAAACTGTTTTTT | CASSTRTGDEKLFF
TRBD1 | . | 15 | TRBJ2-7 | TRBV28 | TGTGCCAGCAGATCGAGGGGACAGGGAAACTACGAGCAGTACTTC | CASRSRGQGNYEQYF
TRBD2 | once | 18 | TRBJ2-5 | TRBV19 | TGTGCCAGTAGTATAGCCGGGACTAGCGGCAGAGAAGGGGAGACCCAGTACTTC | CASSIAGTSGREGETQYF
TRBD2 | once | 18 | TRBJ2-1 | TRBV10-1 | TGCGCCAGCAGTGATAGTCTAGCGGGAGGGAGTTCCTACAATGAGCAGTTCTTC | CASSDSLAGGSSYNEQFF
. | . | 15 | TRBJ2-7 | TRBV6-5 | TGTGCCAGCCGCCAAATCCGGGATTACTACTACGAGCAGTACTTC | CASRQIRDYYYEQYF
TRBD1 | once | 15 | TRBJ1-2 | TRBV5-1 | TGCGCCAGCAGCCGACAGGGAATGGCCTTACATGGCTACACCTTC | CASSRQGMALHGYTF
TRBD1 | . | 14 | TRBJ1-5 | TRBV28 | TGTGCCAGCAGTACAGGGGGCTTCAATCAGCCCCAGCATTTT | CASSTGGFNQPQHF
. | . | 15 | TRBJ2-3 | TRBV19 | TGTGCCAGTAGTAGGGACACCCCGGGCACAGATACGCAGTATTTT | CASSRDTPGTDTQYF
TRBD1 | . | 16 | TRBJ2-5 | TRBV7-9 | TGTGCCAGCAGCTGGTTGGACAGGGTTTACCAAGAGACCCAGTACTTC | CASSWLDRVYQETQYF
TRBD1 | . | 13 | TRBJ2-7 | TRBV7-2 | TGTGCCAGCAGCCAAGGGACAGGGCGGGAGCAGTACTTC | CASSQGTGREQYF
TRBD1 | . | 13 | TRBJ1-6 | TRBV5-4 | TGTGCCAGCAGGGGACAGCTCGGCTCACCCCTCCACTTT | CASRGQLGSPLHF
TRBD1 | . | 15 | TRBJ2-2 | TRBV5-4 | TGTGCCAGCAGCTCGACAGGGGCGAACACCGGGGAGCTGTTTTTT | CASSSTGANTGELFF
TRBD2 | . | 15 | TRBJ2-3 | TRBV19 | TGTGCCAGTAGTATACAAGCGGGAGGGGGAGATACGCAGTATTTT | CASSIQAGGGDTQYF
TRBD1 | . | 14 | TRBJ2-7 | TRBV24-1 | TGTGCCACCAGTGATTCTTGGACAGGGGACGAGCAGTACTTC | CATSDSWTGDEQYF
. | . | 16 | TRBJ1-2 | TRBV9 | TGTGCCAGCAGCGGACTAGTGGCCGGAGGTTCCGCGGGCTACACCTTC | CASSGLVAGGSAGYTF
TRBD2 | . | 19 | TRBJ2-2 | TRBV14 | TGTGCCAGCAGCCCCGCCCGCAGCGGGAGTCTCGCGAACACCGGGGAGCTGTTTTTT | CASSPARSGSLANTGELFF
. | . | 13 | TRBJ2-7 | TRBV15 | TGTGCCACCAGCAGAGAAGAGGGCGCCGAGCAGTACTTC | CATSREEGAEQYF
TRBD1 | . | 16 | TRBJ1-4 | TRBV18 | TGTGCCAGCTCGCCGAATCAGGGGGCAACTAATGAAAAACTGTTTTTT | CASSPNQGATNEKLFF
. | few | 16 | TRBJ1-6 | TRBV20-1 | TGCAGTGCTAGTTTCGGCAGGAATTTTTATAATTCACCCCTCCACTTT | CSASFGRNFYNSPLHF
TRBD2 | . | 14 | TRBJ2-7 | TRBV28 | TGTGCCAGCAGTCGAGCGGGAGTTGGCTACGAGCAGTACTTC | CASSRAGVGYEQYF
. | . | 13 | TRBJ2-5 | TRBV28 | TGTGCCAGCAGTTTAGGAGGGAAAGAGACCCAGTACTTC | CASSLGGKETQYF
TRBD2 | . | 18 | TRBJ2-7 | TRBV27 | TGTGCCAGCACCACGCGACTAGCGGGAGGGCCTAAGACGGGGGAGCAGTACTTC | CASTTRLAGGPKTGEQYF
TRBD2 | once | 19 | TRBJ2-2 | TRBV11-2 | TGTGCCAGCAGCACCCGACAGGGAGGGACTAGCTCGAACACCGGGGAGCTGTTTTTT | CASSTRQGGTSSNTGELFF
. | . | 15 | TRBJ1-1 | TRBV5-1 | TGCGCCAGCAGCTTGAGACAGACGTTTAACACTGAAGCTTTCTTT | CASSLRQTFNTEAFF
TRBD2 | . | 17 | TRBJ2-1 | TRBV24-1 | TGTGCCACCAGTGGGCGGGGCAGCGGGAGAGTGTACAATGAGCAGTTCTTC | CATSGRGSGRVYNEQFF
. | . | 13 | TRBJ1-1 | TRBV19 | TGTGCCAGTAGTATAGATATCCCGACACAAGCTTTCTTT | CASSIDIPTQAFF
. | . | 16 | TRBJ2-3 | TRBV6-1 | TGTGCCAGCAGTGAAGTCCCTTCGCGGAGGGGAGATACGCAGTATTTT | CASSEVPSRRGDTQYF
. | . | 16 | TRBJ1-6 | TRBV7-8 | TGTGCCAGCAGCCTGAACAGTGACTCCTATAATTCACCCCTCCACTTT | CASSLNSDSYNSPLHF
. | . | 14 | TRBJ1-2 | TRBV6-5 | TGTGCCAGCAGGGGGGCTCAGTCTAACTATGGCTACACCTTC | CASRGAQSNYGYTF
TRBD1 | . | 15 | TRBJ2-7 | TRBV6-5 | TGTGCCAGCAGCCCAGGGACAGGGGCCTCCTACGAGCAGTACTTC | CASSPGTGASYEQYF
. | few | 15 | TRBJ2-2 | TRBV28 | TGTGCCAGCAGCGTCGGACAGACGAACACCGGGGAGCTGTTTTTT | CASSVGQTNTGELFF
TRBD2 | . | 17 | TRBJ2-5 | TRBV30 | TGTGCCTGGAGCGACACCAGAGGGCTAGCGGGAGGAGAGACCCAGTACTTC | CAWSDTRGLAGGETQYF